The 10 T cell receptor beta chains below come from one sample, sequenced in a study of cytomegalovirus exposure and HLA in healthy donors. The study ran its PCR with 60 Vbeta and 13 Jbeta primers. Measured with immunoSEQ multiplex PCR; TCRdb has only the in-frame clones, and not every one. Among 200,000 or so clones, about four fifths were seen once, and the ten largest hold about 0.25%. Sample: PBMCs. These receptors were taken from a boy between 5 and 17 years old in good health and CMV-seronegative.

V gene TRBV6-1 combines with J gene TRBJ2-1; D possibly corresponds to TRBD1 (6 bases). V was shortened by 11 bases and J by 8 bases, with 16 bases between the two germline ends. Germline CDR1 MNHNS, CDR2 SASEGT. This CDR3 contains 12 residues. The CDR3 nucleotides read TGTGCCGGCGGACAGTTTCTCGATGAGCAGTTCTTC. Protein product: CAGGQFLDEQFF.

This chain links TRBV9 with TRBJ1-2; 9 bases are shared with TRBD1. Germline V CDR1 and CDR2: SGDLS, YYNGEE. With 3 bases clipped from V and 0 bases from J, the junction kept 12 bases outside the gene matches. CDR3 length: 18 amino acids. CDR3 loop: CASSERYPQGAANYGYTF. The DNA of the CDR3 is TGTGCCAGCAGCGAAAGGTACCCACAGGGGGCGGCTAACTATGGCTACACCTTC.

This chain links TRBV7-9 with TRBJ1-5, with unresolved D. The CDR3 runs to 13 residues. Germline assignment: CDR1 SEHNR and CDR2 FQNEAQ (reference sequence). V shed 2 bases and J shed 2 bases, with 4 bases lying between them. The DNA for the CDR3 is TGTGCCAGCAGCTTAACGGGCAATCAGCCCCAGCATTTT. This gives the protein CASSLTGNQPQHF.

V usage is TRBV5-4 and J usage is TRBJ2-2, with a possible D match to TRBD2 (7 bases). The CDR3 has 13 residues. Trimming cost V 5 bases and J 7 bases, with 12 bases left between them. Germline V lookup: CDR1 SGHNT, CDR2 YYREEE (reference sequence). CDR3 loop: CASSLGGGGELFF. CDR3 sequence (DNA): TGTGCCAGCAGTCTGGGAGGGGGCGGGGAGCTGTTTTTT.

Here the CDR3 reads CASSQEGAGPVVVSTF. The CDR3, as DNA: TGCGCCAGCAGCCAAGAAGGGGCAGGGCCCGTCGTGGTGTCCACCTTC. V gene TRBV4-1 combines with J gene TRBJ1-2; D may be TRBD1 (5 bases). V was trimmed by 0 bases and J by 13 bases, leaving 24 bases between them. In germline, CDR1 is MGHRA, CDR2 YSYEKL. The CDR3 covers 16 residues.

In this sample, this clone turned up once. The chain couples TRBV11-2 to TRBJ2-7, with a tentative D call TRBD2 (5 bases). The CDR3 has 17 residues. Per the germline V gene, CDR1 is SGHAT and CDR2 is FQNNGV. The ends were cut back, 2 bases at V and 0 bases at J, with 17 bases in the middle. CDR3 loop: CASSLKRTSSGSYEQYF. In DNA form, the CDR3 reads TGTGCCAGCAGCTTAAAGCGGACCTCTTCCGGCTCCTACGAGCAGTACTTC.

This chain links TRBV4-2 with TRBJ2-3, with D hard to call. The V and J ends lost 0 bases and 2 bases respectively, with 9 bases between them. Germline V gene lookup returns CDR1 LGHNA and CDR2 YNFKEQ. The CDR3 is made up of 15 amino acids. The CDR3 DNA follows: TGTGCCAGCAGCCAAGAGATTGCGGCCACAGATACGCAGTATTTT. Protein: CASSQEIAATDTQYF.

The chain recombines TRBV5-5 with TRBJ1-1; D possibly corresponds to TRBD1 (6 bases). Germline loops: CDR1 SGHKS, CDR2 YYEKEE (reference sequence). This CDR3 region has 14 residues. V was pared by 8 bases and J by 0 bases, with 14 bases between. The CDR3 DNA reads as TGTGCCAGTGTTCGGGGGGACATGAACACTGAAGCTTTCTTT. This sequence encodes CASVRGDMNTEAFF.

CDR3 protein: CASSLFRTWHPGTEAFF. CDR3 in DNA: TGCGCCAGCAGCCTATTCCGAACCTGGCACCCGGGGACTGAAGCTTTCTTT. The chain recombines TRBV4-1 with TRBJ1-1; D is ambiguous. V was shortened by 4 bases and J by 5 bases, with 23 bases between the two germline ends. This CDR3 comprises 17 residues. CDR1 is MGHRA and CDR2 is YSYEKL in the germline V gene.

This rearrangement joins TRBV9 to TRBJ2-1; TRBD2 agrees at 7 bases. From germline, CDR1 is SGDLS and CDR2 YYNGEE. J lost 0 bases, V lost 4 bases, and 4 bases had no gene match. The CDR3 is 15 amino acids. The CDR3 protein is CASSNRGDSYNEQFF. The CDR3 DNA is TGTGCCAGCAGCAACCGGGGGGACTCCTACAATGAGCAGTTCTTC.